This TCR beta chain emerged from a study of neurological immune-mediated disorders. One entry per CDR3 protein results from TCRdb running MiXCR on the 5' RACE reads. The repertoire holds 45,000 to 55,000 distinct CDR3 sequences, 3.8% seen once, with 6.5% in the top ten. Germline CDR1 reads MNHEY; CDR2 reads SVGAGI. This CDR3 region has 14 residues. V shed 2 bases and J 2 bases; nucleotides not matched to a gene: 2. The table lists this clonotype with many counts. This TCR came from a man in his fifties or sixties with multiple sclerosis. Sequenced input: PBMCs. The rearrangement uses TRBV6-5 and TRBJ1-1; TRBD1 agrees at 7 bases. The CDR3 is CASSYRGRNTEAFF. The CDR3 bases are TGTGCCAGCAGTTACAGGGGGCGAAACACTGAAGCTTTCTTT.